A single sample is the source of the 3 T cell receptor beta chains below, sequenced in a study of cytomegalovirus exposure and HLA in healthy donors (dated 2017 in TCRdb). The library was prepared using the immunoSEQ multiplex PCR assay. A mixture of 60 forward primers for TCR Vbeta segments and 13 reverse primers for TCR Jbeta segments was used in the multiplex PCR. What TCRdb holds here is the immuneACCESS table cut down to in-frame rearrangements. Part of the clones is not present; checked against another copy, under half of the missing clones reflect an unresolved V gene, and the others are unexplained. This sample lists about 160,000 clones; approximately 90% were detected once. The ten largest clones represent 0.85% of the sample. Sequenced input: PBMCs. These receptors all stem from a woman aged 30 to 39 in good health and CMV-seronegative.

The rearrangement links TRBV4-1 to TRBJ2-3, with 9 bases matching TRBD2. The germline gives CDR1 MGHRA, CDR2 YSYEKL. The ends lost 4 bases at V and 3 bases at J; junction bases unmatched: 11. The CDR3 contains 17 residues. This chain's CDR3 is CASSPPWDSGRTDTQYF. The CDR3 DNA reads TGCGCCAGCAGCCCCCCCTGGGATAGCGGGAGAACAGATACGCAGTATTTT.

This chain links TRBV7-2 with TRBJ2-5, with D perhaps TRBD1 (5 bases). The length of the CDR3 is 13 residues. Trimming stripped 5 bases from V and 3 bases from J, with 10 bases between. CDR1 and CDR2 from the germline V gene are SGHTA and FQGNSA. The CDR3 sequence is CASSRGRKETQYF. For the CDR3, the DNA is TGTGCCAGCAGCAGGGGCCGCAAAGAGACCCAGTACTTC.

The V and J genes are TRBV4-3 and TRBJ1-3, with no clear D. The CDR3 loop spans 18 amino acids. Per the germline V gene, CDR1 is LGHNA and CDR2 is YSLEER. Trimming took 4 bases from V and 0 from J, leaving 19 bases between them. The DNA of the CDR3 is TGCGCCAGCAGCCCGCAAGCGGCAGGAACCCTCTCTGGAAACACCATATATTTT. Protein product: CASSPQAAGTLSGNTIYF.